This is a list of T cell receptor beta chains from one sample in a study of blood T cell repertoires in COVID-19. Profiled with immunoSEQ multiplex PCR; TCRdb holds only in-frame clones, not every one. Among approximately 290,000 clones, 80% to 90% were seen once, and the ten largest hold 4% to 4.5%. Material for sequencing was PBMCs or T cells enriched from blood (not recorded which). The receptors were gathered from a woman in her 30s who had recovered from COVID-19. The CDR3 runs from the conserved cysteine through the conserved F or W. The D gene is left open where the match is weak. A clone size is listed for some rows: how often the clone was seen (once, few, many), or a class if it is expanded.

clone_size d_call cdr3_length j_call v_call cdr3_aa cdr3_nt
- TRBD2 15 TRBJ2-1 TRBV19 CASSIMAGGPSGPFF TGTGCCAGTAGTATTATGGCGGGAGGGCCGTCAGGTCCGTTCTTC
- - 16 TRBJ2-2 TRBV27 CASSLRYPGNTGELFF TGTGCCAGCAGTTTGAGATATCCGGGGAACACCGGGGAGCTGTTTTTT
once TRBD1 14 TRBJ2-7 TRBV27 CASSLGTGSYEQYF TGTGCCAGCAGTCTAGGGACAGGATCCTACGAGCAGTACTTC
- - 14 TRBJ2-5 TRBV28 CASLQSGAGETQYF TGTGCCAGCCTCCAATCAGGGGCCGGGGAGACCCAGTACTTC
- - 18 TRBJ1-1 TRBV28 CASSFPSDRPDWDTEAFF TGTGCCAGCAGTTTTCCCTCGGACAGACCCGACTGGGACACTGAAGCTTTCTTT
- - 17 TRBJ2-4 TRBV5-1 CASSLARGVLAKNIQYF TGCGCCAGCAGCTTGGCCCGGGGAGTGCTAGCCAAAAACATTCAGTACTTC
- TRBD1 18 TRBJ2-3 TRBV19 CASSIGGGGQGVTDTQYF TGTGCCAGTAGTATTGGGGGAGGGGGACAGGGAGTCACAGATACGCAGTATTTT
few TRBD2 15 TRBJ2-7 TRBV7-9 CASSPFRGGSYEQYF TGTGCCAGCAGCCCCTTCCGGGGGGGTTCCTACGAGCAGTACTTC
- - 13 TRBJ1-5 TRBV25-1 CASSEWGGQPQHF TGTGCCAGCAGTGAATGGGGAGGTCAGCCCCAGCATTTT
- - 13 TRBJ2-7 TRBV27 CASSTVEGYEQYF TGTGCCAGCAGTACAGTGGAGGGCTACGAGCAGTACTTC
- - 15 TRBJ1-4 TRBV19 CASSQRTVGNEKLFF TGTGCCAGTAGTCAGAGGACAGTCGGGAATGAAAAACTGTTTTTT
few - 15 TRBJ1-6 TRBV3-1/TRBV3-2 CASSQGGQRNSPLHF TGTGCCAGCAGCCAAGGGGGCCAGAGGAATTCACCCCTCCACTTT
- - 17 TRBJ1-1 TRBV5-1 CASSLALGGRQNTEAFF TGCGCCAGCAGCTTGGCCCTCGGGGGACGCCAGAACACTGAAGCTTTCTTT
- - 15 TRBJ1-4 TRBV3-1/TRBV3-2 CASSQEAIRRGKLFF TGTGCCAGCAGCCAAGAGGCAATCCGGCGGGGAAAACTGTTTTTT
- TRBD1 14 TRBJ1-5 TRBV28 CASRPTGRAQPQHF TGTGCCAGCAGGCCGACAGGGAGAGCTCAGCCCCAGCATTTT
- - 13 TRBJ2-7 TRBV7-9 CASSLSPGYEQYF TGTGCCAGCAGCTTGTCCCCGGGGTACGAGCAGTACTTC